These T cell receptor beta chains were read from a single sample in a study of CD4+ T cells in melanoma. Produced via immunoSEQ multiplex PCR; TCRdb's table is partial and in-frame only. Among about 50,000 clones listed, about 88% were seen once. Sequencing used peripheral blood. These TCRs come from a human donor with melanoma. CDR3s include the opening cysteine and the closing phenylalanine or tryptophan. The D gene is left open where the match is weak. Some rows mark clone size as missing; the rest say once, few, many or name a class of expanded clone.

>TRBJ1-1|TRBV28|-|TRBD1
TGTGCCAGCAGTTTACCCCCGGGACAGGGTGAAGCTTTCTTT
CASSLPPGQGEAFF
>TRBJ2-3|TRBV5-1|-|-
TGCGCCAGCAGCTTGTTCAAGCGGGCGAACACAGATACGCAGTATTTT
CASSLFKRANTDTQYF
>TRBJ2-2|TRBV4-1|once|-
TGCGCCAGCAGCCAAGGTCGCGACACCGGGGAGCTGTTTTTT
CASSQGRDTGELFF
>TRBJ1-2|TRBV19|once|TRBD1
TGTGCCAGTGAGGACAGGGCGATCTATGGCTACACCTTC
CASEDRAIYGYTF
>TRBJ2-2|TRBV7-9|-|-
TGTGCCAGCAGCTTTGGGACGAGCACCGGGGAGCTGTTTTTT
CASSFGTSTGELFF
>TRBJ2-7|TRBV29-1|-|TRBD1
TGCAGCGGGTCGGGACAGGGGGGCGAGCAGTACTTC
CSGSGQGGEQYF
>TRBJ1-5|TRBV19|-|-
TGTGCCAGTAGTATAGATTGGGGGCCGGATCAGCCCCAGCATTTT
CASSIDWGPDQPQHF
>TRBJ1-2|TRBV7-9|-|-
TGTGCCAGCAGCTCTGGGGGCAGGGGCGCGAATGGCTACACCTTC
CASSSGGRGANGYTF
>TRBJ1-3|TRBV2|few|-
TGTGCCAGCAGTGAAGGGTGGAGTGCAGGAAACACCATATATTTT
CASSEGWSAGNTIYF
>TRBJ2-3|TRBV21-1|-|-
TGTGCCAGCAGCAAAGTGGAGGGCGTAGCCACAGATACGCAGTATTTT
CASSKVEGVATDTQYF
>TRBJ2-3|TRBV6-4|few|TRBD1
TGTGCCAGCAGTCCGTTCGGGACAGGGAGCACAGATACGCAGTATTTT
CASSPFGTGSTDTQYF
>TRBJ2-7|TRBV5-1|-|-
TGCGCCAGCAGCTTCGACGGACAGTCCTACGAGCAGTACTTC
CASSFDGQSYEQYF
>TRBJ1-2|TRBV7-3|few|-
TGTGCCAGCAGCTTAAAGGCGGAAGGCTACACCTTC
CASSLKAEGYTF
>TRBJ1-5|TRBV5-8|few|-
TGTGCCAGCAGGCTGAGGGGAGATCAGCCCCAGCATTTT
CASRLRGDQPQHF
>TRBJ1-6|TRBV7-9|once|TRBD1
TGTGCCAGCAGCTCTGACAGGGTCCGGGGACCCCTCCACTTT
CASSSDRVRGPLHF
>TRBJ1-6|TRBV5-5|-|-
TGTGCCAGCAGCACCCATAATTCACCCCTCCACTTT
CASSTHNSPLHF
>TRBJ2-7|TRBV7-9|-|TRBD1
TGTGCCAGCAGCTTACCCCGGGACAGCTACGAGCAGTACTTC
CASSLPRDSYEQYF
>TRBJ1-1|TRBV6-4|-|-
TGTGCCAGCAGTGCTGGGGGGCCGAACACTGAAGCTTTCTTT
CASSAGGPNTEAFF
>TRBJ2-2|TRBV5-1|-|TRBD1
TGCGCCAGCAGCTTGGCCGGGACAGGGAACACCGGGGAGCTGTTTTTT
CASSLAGTGNTGELFF
>TRBJ1-1|TRBV19|once|-
TGTGCCAGTAGTGGGGACACTGAAGCTTTCTTT
CASSGDTEAFF
>TRBJ2-3|TRBV6-5|-|-
TGTGCCAGCACCGTGTGGGGGCCTAGCACAGATACGCAGTATTTT
CASTVWGPSTDTQYF